One sample yielded the 21 T cell receptor beta chains listed below, sequenced in a study of cytomegalovirus exposure and HLA in healthy donors. This table comes from immunoSEQ multiplex PCR, and its TCRdb copy is limited to in-frame clones, with some not included. The profile covers about 130,000 clones, with about 96% appearing a single time and 1.5% to 2% taken by the ten largest. The sequenced material came from PBMCs. Every receptor here comes from a man between 18 and 29 years old in good health and CMV-seronegative.

This chain joins TRBV19 and TRBJ1-1; unclear D gene. The germline V gene has CDR1 LNHDA and CDR2 SQIVND (reference sequence). The CDR3 spans 12 residues. V shed 10 bases and J shed 3 bases, with 12 bases lying between them. The CDR3 sequence is CATLKEDTEAFF. The CDR3 nucleotides read TGTGCCACCCTTAAAGAGGACACTGAAGCTTTCTTT.

This chain connects TRBV6-5 to TRBJ1-3; tentatively, D is TRBD1 (5 bases). Germline CDR1 MNHEY, CDR2 SVGAGI. The CDR3 consists of 14 residues. V gave up 7 bases and J gave up 1 base, with 11 bases separating them. The CDR3 DNA reads as TGTGCCAGCAAGACCGGGGGGTCTGGAAACACCATATATTTT. Translated, it gives CASKTGGSGNTIYF.

The rearrangement links TRBV29-1 to TRBJ2-3; D remains unclear. The V end lost 8 bases, the J end lost 0 bases, and 3 bases lay between the germline ends. The CDR3 is 10 amino acids. Per the germline V gene, CDR1 is SQVTM and CDR2 is ANQGSEA. The DNA of the CDR3 is TGCAGCTCTAGCACAGATACGCAGTATTTT. As protein: CSSSTDTQYF.

The CDR3 reads CASSLVQDRGYTF. As DNA, the CDR3 is TGTGCCAGCAGCTTAGTACAGGATCGGGGCTACACCTTC. This chain links TRBV7-9 with TRBJ1-2; a weak D match, TRBD1 (5 bases). CDR1 SEHNR and CDR2 FQNEAQ come from the germline V gene (reference sequence). This CDR3 has 13 amino acids. The germline V and J ends were trimmed by 1 base and 8 bases, with 11 bases remaining between them.

This chain links TRBV5-1 with TRBJ1-1; 7 bases match TRBD1. The CDR3 has 15 residues. Germline V gene data show CDR1 as SGHRS and CDR2 as YFSETQ. V shed 4 bases, J shed 1 base, and the junction held 7 bases outside the gene matches. The CDR3 protein is CASSPPRTGNTEAFF. CDR3 sequence (DNA): TGCGCCAGCAGCCCCCCTCGGACAGGGAACACTGAAGCTTTCTTT.

J is TRBJ2-5 and V is TRBV5-1, with 7 bases matching TRBD2. V was pared by 0 bases and J by 1 base, with 3 bases of the junction left unmatched. The germline gives CDR1 SGHRS, CDR2 YFSETQ. CDR3 length: 15 amino acids. The DNA for the CDR3 is TGCGCCAGCAGCTTGGCCTCGGGAGGCCAAGAGACCCAGTACTTC. It codes for CASSLASGGQETQYF.

About this clone: The sample carries other DNA sequences with the same CDR3. This rearrangement joins TRBV29-1 to TRBJ2-7; D is possibly TRBD1 (6 bases). Germline CDR1 reads SQVTM; CDR2 reads ANQGSEA. This CDR3 comprises 14 residues. V lost 4 bases to trimming and J lost 0 bases, with 13 bases between them. CDR3 sequence (DNA): TGCAGCGTTGTGGGACAAGCGAGCTCCTACGAGCAGTACTTC. Residues: CSVVGQASSYEQYF.

V and J are TRBV4-1 and TRBJ1-3; D is possibly TRBD1 (6 bases). CDR3 length: 17 amino acids. CDR1 is MGHRA and CDR2 is YSYEKL in the germline V gene. V dropped 4 bases and J dropped 0 bases, with 16 bases sitting between them. CDR3 DNA sequence: TGCGCCAGCAGCCTAGGGGGTACATCGAGCTCTGGAAACACCATATATTTT. It codes for CASSLGGTSSSGNTIYF.

The genes are TRBV11-2 and TRBJ2-2; 9 bases are a match to TRBD2. The CDR3 extends over 16 amino acids. Losses at the gene ends were 4 bases for V and 6 bases for J; bases not matched to a gene: 9. Germline values: CDR1 SGHAT, CDR2 FQNNGV. DNA of the CDR3: TGTGCCAGCAGCTGGGTAGCGGGAGTACGAGCCGGGGAGCTGTTTTTT. Protein: CASSWVAGVRAGELFF.

The chain uses TRBV6-5 and TRBJ1-2; possible D gene TRBD1, 5 bases. The germline V gene has CDR1 MNHEY and CDR2 SVGAGI. The CDR3 spans 13 residues. V lost 4 bases to trimming and J lost 6 bases, with 12 bases between them. This CDR3 reads CASSWEGRNGYTF. CDR3 bases: TGTGCCAGCAGTTGGGAGGGGAGAAATGGCTACACCTTC.

V usage is TRBV9 and J usage is TRBJ1-1; no definite D call. The germline V and J ends were trimmed by 0 bases and 3 bases, with 9 bases remaining between them. The CDR3 has 14 amino acids. Germline V lookup: CDR1 SGDLS, CDR2 YYNGEE. CDR3: CASSVGPEDTEAFF. CDR3 in DNA: TGTGCCAGCAGCGTAGGGCCAGAGGACACTGAAGCTTTCTTT.

This clone is a singleton in its sample. This chain links TRBV30 with TRBJ2-3, with a possible D match to TRBD2 (6 bases). The CDR3 is 16 amino acids. CDR1 is GTSNPN, CDR2 SVGIG, per germline (reference sequence). V lost 5 bases and J lost 1, with 19 bases in between. CDR3 residues: CAWGGSDGARTDTQYF. The CDR3 region has the DNA TGTGCCTGGGGAGGGTCGGACGGGGCCCGCACAGATACGCAGTATTTT.

The rearrangement joins TRBV27 to TRBJ1-2, with a possible D match to TRBD1 (5 bases). Germline values: CDR1 MNHEY, CDR2 SMNVEV (reference sequence). The CDR3 has 12 residues. The V end was cut by 8 bases, the J end by 10 bases, with 17 bases between. As DNA, the CDR3 is TGTGCCAGCGGACACAGTAACGGAAACTACACCTTC. Translated: CASGHSNGNYTF.

The chain has TRBV7-8 and TRBJ2-7; D remains unclear. The V end was cut by 5 bases, the J end by 6 bases, with 11 bases between. Germline V lookup: CDR1 SGHVS, CDR2 FQNEAQ. This CDR3 has 12 residues. The CDR3 reads CASSPHPIEQYF. DNA of the CDR3: TGTGCCAGCAGCCCCCATCCCATCGAGCAGTACTTC.

J is TRBJ1-2 and V is TRBV19; a possible D gene is TRBD1 (6 bases). The CDR3 extends over 12 amino acids. Trimming took off 4 bases at V and 9 bases at J, with 12 bases between the two ends. Per the germline V gene, CDR1 is LNHDA and CDR2 is SQIVND (reference sequence). The CDR3 loop is CASSTGAVSYTF. The CDR3, as DNA: TGTGCCAGTAGTACAGGGGCGGTTAGCTACACCTTC.

The chain links TRBV27 to TRBJ2-5; TRBD2 aligns across 9 bases. With V trimmed by 5 bases and J by 4 bases, 14 bases remained unmatched. Germline values: CDR1 MNHEY, CDR2 SMNVEV (reference sequence). CDR3 length equals 17 residues. CDR3 bases: TGTGCCAGCAGTGACCTGGTCGGGACTAGCAGGGGAGAGACCCAGTACTTC. Translating gives CASSDLVGTSRGETQYF.

This clone was seen a single time. The chain employs TRBV2 and TRBJ1-2, with D unresolved. From germline, CDR1 is SNHLY and CDR2 FYNNEI. With 8 bases removed from V and 8 bases from J, the gap between germline ends came to 12 bases. CDR3 length: 11 amino acids. The CDR3 reads CASADFGGYTF. CDR3 sequence (DNA): TGTGCCAGCGCCGACTTTGGAGGCTACACCTTC.

The chain carries TRBV5-1 and TRBJ1-3; perhaps TRBD1 as D (5 bases). V was cut by 0 bases and J by 1 base, with 11 bases left in between. Germline CDR1 is SGHRS and CDR2 is YFSETQ. The CDR3 runs to 16 residues. The CDR3 here is CASSLGQPDSGNTIYF. DNA for the CDR3: TGCGCCAGCAGCTTGGGACAGCCCGATTCTGGAAACACCATATATTTT.

This clone was counted a single time. Written as DNA, the CDR3 is TGTGCCAGCTCACTTTCCGGGACAGCGATGCTCCTGGGAAACACCATATATTTT. It translates to CASSLSGTAMLLGNTIYF. This chain links TRBV18 with TRBJ1-3; 7 nucleotides align to TRBD1. Germline-derived CDR1 and CDR2 are KGHSH and LQKENI. This CDR3 has 18 amino acids. The ends lost 4 bases at V and 4 bases at J; junction bases unmatched: 16.

For this clone: The sample has other DNA sequences that encode this CDR3 too. The chain combines TRBV6-5 with TRBJ1-1, with no clear D. This CDR3 is built from 13 residues. CDR1 is MNHEY, CDR2 SVGAGI, per germline. Trimming shortened V by 0 bases and J by 5 bases, and 7 bases separated the two germline ends. The CDR3 is CASSYSRVTEAFF. The CDR3 DNA reads as TGTGCCAGCAGTTACTCGAGGGTTACTGAAGCTTTCTTT.

This chain uses TRBV5-1 with TRBJ2-1, with 8 bases aligning to TRBD2. Germline V gene data show CDR1 as SGHRS and CDR2 as YFSETQ. CDR3 length equals 16 residues. The ends lost 0 bases at V and 0 bases at J; junction bases unmatched: 2. CDR3 residues: CASSLVAGSSYNEQFF. The CDR3 DNA reads TGCGCCAGCAGCTTGGTAGCGGGGAGCTCCTACAATGAGCAGTTCTTC.